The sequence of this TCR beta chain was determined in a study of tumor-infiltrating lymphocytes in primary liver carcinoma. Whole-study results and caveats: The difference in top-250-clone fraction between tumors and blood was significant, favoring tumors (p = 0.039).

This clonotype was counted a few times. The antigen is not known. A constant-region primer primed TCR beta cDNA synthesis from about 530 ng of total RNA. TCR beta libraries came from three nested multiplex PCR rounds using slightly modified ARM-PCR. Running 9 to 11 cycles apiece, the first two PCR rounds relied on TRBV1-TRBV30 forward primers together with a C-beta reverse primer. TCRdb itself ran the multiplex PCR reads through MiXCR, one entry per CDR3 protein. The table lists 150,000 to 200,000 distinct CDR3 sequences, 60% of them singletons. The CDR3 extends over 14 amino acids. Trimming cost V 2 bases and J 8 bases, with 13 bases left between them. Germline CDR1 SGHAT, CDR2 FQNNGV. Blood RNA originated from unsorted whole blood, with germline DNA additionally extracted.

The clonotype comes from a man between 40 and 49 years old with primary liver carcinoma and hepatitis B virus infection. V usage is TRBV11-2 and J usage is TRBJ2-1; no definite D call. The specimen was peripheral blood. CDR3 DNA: TGTGCCAGCAGCTTAACCGGGCTAGGCGATGAGCAGTTCTTC. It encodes CASSLTGLGDEQFF. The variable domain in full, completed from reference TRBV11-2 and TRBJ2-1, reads EAGVAQSPRYKIIEKRQSVAFWCNPISGHATLYWYQQILGQGPKLLIQFQNNGVVDDSQLPKDRFSAERLKGVDSTLKIQPAKLEDSAVYLCASSLTGLGDEQFFGPGTRLTVL.